The 6 T cell receptor beta chains reported below all come from one sample, sequenced in a study of cytomegalovirus exposure and HLA in healthy donors. Primers for the PCR totalled 60 Vbeta and 13 Jbeta. Libraries were prepared by immunoSEQ multiplex PCR; TCRdb keeps only in-frame clonotypes and omits some of them. The data contain roughly 180,000 clones, around four fifths of them singletons. The sequenced sample was PBMCs. Receptor source: a man aged 25-45 years in good health and CMV-seronegative.

The chain recombines TRBV4-3 with TRBJ2-2; no firm D call. Germline CDR1 LGHNA, CDR2 YSLEER. The CDR3 sequence is 16 residues long. Trimming removed 1 base from V and 0 bases from J, with 9 bases in between. DNA for the CDR3: TGCGCCAGCAGCCAAGTTGAACACCCGAACACCGGGGAGCTGTTTTTT. It codes for CASSQVEHPNTGELFF.

As DNA, the CDR3 is TGTGCCAGCAGTGAAGCGGTGGCACGAAATACTAATGAAAAACTGTTTTTT. Residues: CASSEAVARNTNEKLFF. The rearrangement links TRBV6-1 to TRBJ1-4; D unresolved. With 0 bases removed from V and 2 bases from J, the gap between germline ends came to 13 bases. CDR1 is MNHNS and CDR2 is SASEGT in the germline V gene. The CDR3 is made up of 17 amino acids.

A remark on this clone: At one end, the junction sequence differs from germline, possibly due to a read error. The chain recombines TRBV10-1 with TRBJ2-2, with 8 bases fitting TRBD2. The CDR3 is 17 residues long. Germline CDR1 is WNHNN and CDR2 is SYGVQD (reference sequence). CDR3: CASTERESPSYTGELFF. DNA for the CDR3: TGCGCCAGCACTGAGCGGGAGTCTCCCTCCTATACCGGGGAGCTGTTTTTT.

The table lists this clone with a few counts. V usage is TRBV19 and J usage is TRBJ1-2, with a weak D call TRBD1 (5 bases). This CDR3 has 13 amino acids. Germline V gene sequence: CDR1 LNHDA, CDR2 SQIVND (reference sequence). V was shortened by 4 bases and J by 5 bases, with 11 bases between the two germline ends. CDR3: CASSTEQGYGYTF. CDR3 sequence (DNA): TGTGCCAGTAGTACGGAGCAGGGTTATGGCTACACCTTC.

The CDR3 DNA follows: TGTGCCAGCAGCTTTGGCAGGGTTTCCCACGAGCAGTACTTC. Translation: CASSFGRVSHEQYF. The J gene is TRBJ2-7, the V gene TRBV7-2; D perhaps matches TRBD1 (5 bases). Germline CDR1 and CDR2: SGHTA and FQGNSA. The CDR3 runs to 14 residues. The ends were cut back, 3 bases at V and 5 bases at J, with 14 bases in the middle.

This clone was recorded a few times. The rearrangement uses TRBV6-1 and TRBJ2-1, with D tentatively TRBD1 (6 bases). This CDR3 has 16 residues. Looked up from germline, CDR1 is MNHNS and CDR2 is SASEGT. With 0 bases removed from V and 10 bases from J, the gap between germline ends came to 19 bases. This CDR3 reads CASSEASGGGFGEQFF. The CDR3, as DNA: TGTGCCAGCAGTGAAGCGTCTGGGGGCGGATTCGGGGAGCAGTTCTTC.